A selection of T cell receptor beta chains follows, all from one sample in a study of Graves' ophthalmopathy and Graves' hyperthyroidism. Each CDR3 protein gets one entry after TCRdb re-called the multiplex PCR reads with MiXCR. The table shows 350,000 to 450,000 distinct CDR3 sequences, with about a sixth occurring only once. Sequencing was performed on peripheral blood. The receptors originated from a woman in her late teens or twenties with Graves' ophthalmopathy. Each CDR3 is given with its conserved first and last residue. Each record gives: CDR3 DNA, CDR3 protein, V gene, D gene, J gene, clone size. A D gene is named only where the DNA matches it firmly. Expanded clones are given a class, and other clones once, few, many or no size at all.

cdr3_nt: TGTGCCAGCAGTTACTCAAGCGGGCTAGATGAGACCCAGTACTTC; cdr3_aa: CASSYSSGLDETQYF; v_call: TRBV12-3/TRBV12-4; d_call: -; j_call: TRBJ2-5; clone_size: many
cdr3_nt: TGTGCCAGCAGCCAGACAGGGATTGCCACCGGGGAGCTGTTTTTT; cdr3_aa: CASSQTGIATGELFF; v_call: TRBV7-3; d_call: TRBD1; j_call: TRBJ2-2; clone_size: many
cdr3_nt: TGTGCCAGCAGCCCGGCCGCTGAAGGGGAATATACCTACGAGCAGTACTTC; cdr3_aa: CASSPAAEGEYTYEQYF; v_call: TRBV4-2; d_call: -; j_call: TRBJ2-7; clone_size: many
cdr3_nt: TGTGCCAGCAGTGAACGGGACAGGGGAGGCACTGAAGCTTTCTTT; cdr3_aa: CASSERDRGGTEAFF; v_call: TRBV2; d_call: TRBD1; j_call: TRBJ1-1; clone_size: many
cdr3_nt: TGTGCCAGCAGTGAAGGAGACGCCGAGCAGTACTTC; cdr3_aa: CASSEGDAEQYF; v_call: TRBV6-1; d_call: -; j_call: TRBJ2-7; clone_size: -
cdr3_nt: TGTGCCAGCAGTCAATTGACAGCTAGCTACGAGCAGTACTTC; cdr3_aa: CASSQLTASYEQYF; v_call: TRBV6-1; d_call: -; j_call: TRBJ2-7; clone_size: -
cdr3_nt: TGTGCCAGCAAAGCACGGTCGAACACCGGGGAGCTGTTTTTT; cdr3_aa: CASKARSNTGELFF; v_call: TRBV11-2; d_call: -; j_call: TRBJ2-2; clone_size: -
cdr3_nt: TGTGCCAGCAGTTATCAGGGAGGGGGGACTGAAGCTTTCTTT; cdr3_aa: CASSYQGGGTEAFF; v_call: TRBV6-5; d_call: -; j_call: TRBJ1-1; clone_size: many
cdr3_nt: TGTGCCAGCAGCCCCACCGACTGGACTGAAGCTTTCTTT; cdr3_aa: CASSPTDWTEAFF; v_call: TRBV6-5; d_call: -; j_call: TRBJ1-1; clone_size: many
cdr3_nt: TGCGCCAGCCGCCCGGGATCTCGGGCCCAAGAGACCCAGTACTTC; cdr3_aa: CASRPGSRAQETQYF; v_call: TRBV5-1; d_call: -; j_call: TRBJ2-5; clone_size: -
cdr3_nt: TGTGCCAGCAGCGGCGGTGGACCTGGAAACACCATATATTTT; cdr3_aa: CASSGGGPGNTIYF; v_call: TRBV14; d_call: -; j_call: TRBJ1-3; clone_size: -
cdr3_nt: TGTGCCAGCAGCTTCAATCCGGACAGGGAGGTCTCAAGCACTGAAGCTTTCTTT; cdr3_aa: CASSFNPDREVSSTEAFF; v_call: TRBV11-1; d_call: TRBD1; j_call: TRBJ1-1; clone_size: many
cdr3_nt: TGTGCCAGCAGCTTTCCTGGCAGAAACTATGGCTACACCTTC; cdr3_aa: CASSFPGRNYGYTF; v_call: TRBV7-2; d_call: -; j_call: TRBJ1-2; clone_size: once
cdr3_nt: TGTGCCAGCAGTTACGGGACAGGGGTCGAGACCCAGTACTTC; cdr3_aa: CASSYGTGVETQYF; v_call: TRBV28; d_call: TRBD1; j_call: TRBJ2-5; clone_size: many
cdr3_nt: TGTGCCAGCTGTCGGCAGGCTGACACTGAAGCTTTCTTT; cdr3_aa: CASCRQADTEAFF; v_call: TRBV2; d_call: -; j_call: TRBJ1-1; clone_size: many
cdr3_nt: TGTGCCAGCAGTTTAGACAAGGAATTCGATTACGAGCAGTACTTC; cdr3_aa: CASSLDKEFDYEQYF; v_call: TRBV12-3/TRBV12-4; d_call: -; j_call: TRBJ2-7; clone_size: few
cdr3_nt: TGTGCCAGCAATGGGGGGGCTAGAGGAACCTACGAGCAGTACTTC; cdr3_aa: CASNGGARGTYEQYF; v_call: TRBV28; d_call: -; j_call: TRBJ2-7; clone_size: many
cdr3_nt: TGTGCCAGCAGCCGAGACAGTCCCGGGGAGCTGTTTTTT; cdr3_aa: CASSRDSPGELFF; v_call: TRBV11-2; d_call: -; j_call: TRBJ2-2; clone_size: -
cdr3_nt: TGCAGCTCACTGGTCTTGGGGCACGGGGGTCTCTACGAGCAGTACTTC; cdr3_aa: CSSLVLGHGGLYEQYF; v_call: TRBV29-1; d_call: -; j_call: TRBJ2-7; clone_size: many
cdr3_nt: TGTGCCAGCAGTTTATCCGCTCCGAGCTCTGGAAACACCATATATTTT; cdr3_aa: CASSLSAPSSGNTIYF; v_call: TRBV27; d_call: -; j_call: TRBJ1-3; clone_size: many
cdr3_nt: TGTGCCAGTAGTCCAGACAGGTTCGACGAGCAGTACTTC; cdr3_aa: CASSPDRFDEQYF; v_call: TRBV19; d_call: -; j_call: TRBJ2-7; clone_size: many
cdr3_nt: TGTGCCAGCAGTTTGGAGACTAGCGGGGCCTACGAGCAGTACTTC; cdr3_aa: CASSLETSGAYEQYF; v_call: TRBV28; d_call: TRBD2; j_call: TRBJ2-7; clone_size: many
cdr3_nt: TGTGCCTGGAGTGGGGGACTAGCGGTTGACACCGGGGAGCTGTTTTTT; cdr3_aa: CAWSGGLAVDTGELFF; v_call: TRBV30; d_call: TRBD2; j_call: TRBJ2-2; clone_size: many
cdr3_nt: TGTGCCAGCAGTTTCCCCACCGGTGAGGCCACCTACGAGCAGTACTTC; cdr3_aa: CASSFPTGEATYEQYF; v_call: TRBV28; d_call: -; j_call: TRBJ2-7; clone_size: many
cdr3_nt: TGTGCCAGCAACAAAGGGCCTGGAAACACCATATATTTT; cdr3_aa: CASNKGPGNTIYF; v_call: TRBV6-5; d_call: -; j_call: TRBJ1-3; clone_size: many
cdr3_nt: TGTGCCAGCAGTTACCTTAGCTCGGGAAACATTCAGTACTTC; cdr3_aa: CASSYLSSGNIQYF; v_call: TRBV6-2/TRBV6-3; d_call: -; j_call: TRBJ2-4; clone_size: many
cdr3_nt: TGTGCCAGCAGTTTACTGCCGGGACAGTCTAATCAGCCCCAGCATTTT; cdr3_aa: CASSLLPGQSNQPQHF; v_call: TRBV12-3/TRBV12-4; d_call: TRBD1; j_call: TRBJ1-5; clone_size: once
cdr3_nt: TGTGCCAGCAGTTACTCGGGGGGGCAGGAAGAGACCCAGTACTTC; cdr3_aa: CASSYSGGQEETQYF; v_call: TRBV6-5; d_call: -; j_call: TRBJ2-5; clone_size: many
cdr3_nt: TGTGCCAGCAGCCCAGACACAGGGAACACTGAAGCTTTCTTT; cdr3_aa: CASSPDTGNTEAFF; v_call: TRBV7-8; d_call: -; j_call: TRBJ1-1; clone_size: many
cdr3_nt: TGTGCCTGGAGTGCCCGTTACAGGGGTGAGACCCAGTACTTC; cdr3_aa: CAWSARYRGETQYF; v_call: TRBV30; d_call: TRBD1; j_call: TRBJ2-5; clone_size: -
cdr3_nt: TGCGCCAGCAGTGAGTCGAATGTCTACGAGCAGTACTTC; cdr3_aa: CASSESNVYEQYF; v_call: TRBV10-2; d_call: -; j_call: TRBJ2-7; clone_size: many
cdr3_nt: TGTGCCAGCAAGCTAGCGGGGATATTCTACGAGCAGTACTTC; cdr3_aa: CASKLAGIFYEQYF; v_call: TRBV27; d_call: TRBD2; j_call: TRBJ2-7; clone_size: many
cdr3_nt: TGTGCCACCAGTGATCCATCCGGAAACCCCTACGAGCAGTACTTC; cdr3_aa: CATSDPSGNPYEQYF; v_call: TRBV24-1; d_call: -; j_call: TRBJ2-7; clone_size: -
cdr3_nt: TGTGCCAGCAGTTTAACAGGGGGCAGGAACGAGCAGTACTTC; cdr3_aa: CASSLTGGRNEQYF; v_call: TRBV12-3/TRBV12-4; d_call: TRBD1; j_call: TRBJ2-7; clone_size: many
cdr3_nt: TGTGCCAGCCGGGGCGGAGTTTACGAGCAGTACTTC; cdr3_aa: CASRGGVYEQYF; v_call: TRBV6-2/TRBV6-3; d_call: -; j_call: TRBJ2-7; clone_size: many
cdr3_nt: TGTGCCAGCTCCCCGGACAGTTTTTACGGCTACACCTTC; cdr3_aa: CASSPDSFYGYTF; v_call: TRBV18; d_call: -; j_call: TRBJ1-2; clone_size: many
cdr3_nt: TGTGCCAGCACCCTAAGGAGGGGTCAAGAGACCCAGTACTTC; cdr3_aa: CASTLRRGQETQYF; v_call: TRBV6-5; d_call: -; j_call: TRBJ2-5; clone_size: many
cdr3_nt: TGTGCCAGCACCAGCGAGGGGGGAGAGCAGTACTTC; cdr3_aa: CASTSEGGEQYF; v_call: TRBV6-1; d_call: -; j_call: TRBJ2-7; clone_size: -
cdr3_nt: TGTGCCAGCAGCTCGAGTACGACAGGGTTTGCGGGAAACACCGGGGAGCTGTTTTTT; cdr3_aa: CASSSSTTGFAGNTGELFF; v_call: TRBV11-1; d_call: -; j_call: TRBJ2-2; clone_size: many
cdr3_nt: TGTGCCAGCAGTTTAAGTGGACAGGGGTCTGGCTACACCTTC; cdr3_aa: CASSLSGQGSGYTF; v_call: TRBV27; d_call: TRBD1; j_call: TRBJ1-2; clone_size: many
cdr3_nt: TGCAGTGCTAGCGGCAGCTACGAGCAGTACTTC; cdr3_aa: CSASGSYEQYF; v_call: TRBV20-1; d_call: -; j_call: TRBJ2-7; clone_size: many
cdr3_nt: TGTGCCAGCAGCCATACAGGTAGCACTGAAGCTTTCTTT; cdr3_aa: CASSHTGSTEAFF; v_call: TRBV14; d_call: -; j_call: TRBJ1-1; clone_size: many
cdr3_nt: TGTGCCAGCAGTTTAAAGCCCTACGAGCAGTACTTC; cdr3_aa: CASSLKPYEQYF; v_call: TRBV12-3/TRBV12-4; d_call: -; j_call: TRBJ2-7; clone_size: many
cdr3_nt: TGTGCCCCCCATCCCACATTCAGACAGGGGGCCTTTAATTCACCCCTCCACTTT; cdr3_aa: CAPHPTFRQGAFNSPLHF; v_call: TRBV9; d_call: TRBD1; j_call: TRBJ1-6; clone_size: many
cdr3_nt: TGTGCCAGCAGAACCACGGACCGAGCCTACGAGCAGTACTTC; cdr3_aa: CASRTTDRAYEQYF; v_call: TRBV6-2/TRBV6-3; d_call: -; j_call: TRBJ2-7; clone_size: many
cdr3_nt: TGTGCCAGCAGGGTCCGGGGGGCTGGGGCCAACGTCCTGACTTTC; cdr3_aa: CASRVRGAGANVLTF; v_call: TRBV28; d_call: TRBD2; j_call: TRBJ2-6; clone_size: -
cdr3_nt: TGCGCCAGCAGTGAGACTAAGGGTGCCACTGAAGCTTTCTTT; cdr3_aa: CASSETKGATEAFF; v_call: TRBV10-1; d_call: -; j_call: TRBJ1-1; clone_size: many
cdr3_nt: TGTGCCAGCAGTTACGATATGAGCGGACTAGCGGGAGGTACCGGGGAGCTGTTTTTT; cdr3_aa: CASSYDMSGLAGGTGELFF; v_call: TRBV6-2/TRBV6-3; d_call: TRBD2; j_call: TRBJ2-2; clone_size: many
cdr3_nt: TGTGCCAGCAGTCAGGGGGAAGATCAGCCCCAGCATTTT; cdr3_aa: CASSQGEDQPQHF; v_call: TRBV12-3/TRBV12-4; d_call: TRBD1; j_call: TRBJ1-5; clone_size: many
cdr3_nt: TGTGCCAGCTCACCATTGACAGGACAAGAGACCCAGTACTTC; cdr3_aa: CASSPLTGQETQYF; v_call: TRBV18; d_call: -; j_call: TRBJ2-5; clone_size: many
cdr3_nt: TGTGCCAGCAAGGGCCCTCAAGGAGGAGCTTTCTTT; cdr3_aa: CASKGPQGGAFF; v_call: TRBV6-1; d_call: -; j_call: TRBJ1-1; clone_size: many
cdr3_nt: TGTGCCAGCAGCCCGAGGACTAGCTCCTCCTACGAGCAGTACTTC; cdr3_aa: CASSPRTSSSYEQYF; v_call: TRBV7-8; d_call: TRBD2; j_call: TRBJ2-7; clone_size: -